The rows below give T cell receptor beta chains drawn from one sample of a study of blood T cell repertoires in COVID-19. Sequencing was performed with immunoSEQ multiplex PCR; in TCRdb, only in-frame clones are kept and a portion is missing. The top ten hold 3.5% to 4.5% of the sample, which has 100,000 to 150,000 clones, about 89% seen once. The sequencing sample was made of peripheral blood. These receptors were collected from a woman aged 60-75 years with acute or convalescent COVID-19. Both conserved end residues are trimmed from each CDR3. Each record gives: D gene, J gene, V gene, CDR3 protein. The D gene is left open where the match is weak.

D: TRBD1
J: TRBJ1-2
V: TRBV6-5
CDR3: ASSPRTGGDYGYT

D: TRBD1
J: TRBJ2-7
V: TRBV30
CDR3: AWTTGAYEQY

D: TRBD2
J: TRBJ2-1
V: TRBV5-4
CDR3: ASSLAGASGHNEQF

D: -
J: TRBJ1-3
V: TRBV21-1
CDR3: ASSILGGLGNTIY

D: -
J: TRBJ1-1
V: TRBV12-3/TRBV12-4
CDR3: ASSLTSEAF

D: TRBD1
J: TRBJ2-1
V: TRBV6-6
CDR3: ASSYSTGVVRNEQF

D: TRBD1
J: TRBJ1-1
V: TRBV6-5
CDR3: ASSYGRGSTEAF

D: -
J: TRBJ1-5
V: TRBV18
CDR3: ASSPAGQPQH

D: TRBD2
J: TRBJ2-1
V: TRBV12-5
CDR3: ASGLGAGEEQF

D: TRBD1
J: TRBJ1-1
V: TRBV9
CDR3: ASSDGQGGKAF

D: -
J: TRBJ1-2
V: TRBV3-1/TRBV3-2
CDR3: ASSPGAGSSYGYT

D: -
J: TRBJ1-5
V: TRBV19
CDR3: ASSNGPGGNQPQH

D: -
J: TRBJ1-2
V: TRBV16
CDR3: ASSQSGAGDGYT

D: TRBD1
J: TRBJ1-2
V: TRBV5-5
CDR3: ASSPGQGGYGYT

D: TRBD2
J: TRBJ2-3
V: TRBV19
CDR3: ASSHHTLAGGLEY

D: TRBD1
J: TRBJ2-1
V: TRBV5-1
CDR3: ASRSGQEYNEQF

D: -
J: TRBJ1-3
V: TRBV6-5
CDR3: ASSLGGFSGNTIY

D: -
J: TRBJ1-2
V: TRBV30
CDR3: AWSGHPYGYT

D: -
J: TRBJ2-5
V: TRBV5-1
CDR3: ASSSGPQETQY

D: TRBD1
J: TRBJ1-5
V: TRBV27
CDR3: ASSLEGALRQPQH

D: -
J: TRBJ1-2
V: TRBV6-1
CDR3: ASSEVRQANYGYT

D: -
J: TRBJ1-1
V: TRBV10-2
CDR3: ASQQAYTEAF

D: -
J: TRBJ2-3
V: TRBV5-1
CDR3: ASSLVGDGGTQY

D: -
J: TRBJ2-7
V: TRBV29-1
CDR3: SGGAGTYEQY

D: TRBD1
J: TRBJ1-6
V: TRBV5-4
CDR3: ASSLGQGDVSPLH